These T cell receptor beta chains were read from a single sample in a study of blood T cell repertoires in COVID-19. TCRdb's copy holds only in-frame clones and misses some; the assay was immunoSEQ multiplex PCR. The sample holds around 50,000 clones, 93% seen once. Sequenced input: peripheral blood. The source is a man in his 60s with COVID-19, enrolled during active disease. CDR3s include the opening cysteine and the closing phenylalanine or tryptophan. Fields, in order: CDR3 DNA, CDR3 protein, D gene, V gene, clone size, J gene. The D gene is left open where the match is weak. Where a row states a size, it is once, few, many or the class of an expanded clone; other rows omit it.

TGTGCCAGCAGCCTACTCGGCGGCGGCAATCAGCCCCAGCATTTT	CASSLLGGGNQPQHF	.	TRBV6-2/TRBV6-3	once	TRBJ1-5
TGTGCCAGCGAGGCCGGGACTAGCGCATACGAGCAGTACTTC	CASEAGTSAYEQYF	TRBD2	TRBV28	once	TRBJ2-7
TGTGCCAGCAGCCCCCCGACTAGCGGGGATGCCGGGGAGCTGTTTTTT	CASSPPTSGDAGELFF	TRBD2	TRBV11-3	.	TRBJ2-2
TGTGCCAGCAGTCCCCATGGCAGGTCCACTGAAGCTTTCTTT	CASSPHGRSTEAFF	.	TRBV27	.	TRBJ1-1
TGCGCCAGCAGCCTCGGGACTAGCGGGAGATCCTACGAGCAGTACTTC	CASSLGTSGRSYEQYF	TRBD2	TRBV4-3	.	TRBJ2-7
TGTGCCAGCAGCCCATCGGACAGCAGCTCTGGAAACACCATATATTTT	CASSPSDSSSGNTIYF	.	TRBV7-2	.	TRBJ1-3
TGTGCCAGCAGTTACTCGTTAGCGCCCGACACAGATACGCAGTATTTT	CASSYSLAPDTDTQYF	.	TRBV6-5	.	TRBJ2-3
TGTGCCTGGAATTCCGGGGGGGATAGCAATCAGCCCCAGCATTTT	CAWNSGGDSNQPQHF	.	TRBV30	.	TRBJ1-5
TGTGCCATCAGTGAGTCGACAGGGGGCAGGTATGGCTACACCTTC	CAISESTGGRYGYTF	TRBD1	TRBV10-3	.	TRBJ1-2
TGTGCCAGCAGCGGTGGACTGCAGAACTATGGCTACACCTTC	CASSGGLQNYGYTF	.	TRBV9	.	TRBJ1-2
TGTGCCAGCAGTGAGAGCGGGAGGCGCAATAAAGCCAAAAACATTCAGTACTTC	CASSESGRRNKAKNIQYF	TRBD2	TRBV2	.	TRBJ2-4
TGTGCCAGCAGTCTACAGGGGGCGGACACTGAAGCTTTCTTT	CASSLQGADTEAFF	TRBD1	TRBV27	.	TRBJ1-1
TGTGCCAGCAGTGGACAGGGAGTGGTTAATTCACCCCTCCACTTT	CASSGQGVVNSPLHF	TRBD1	TRBV2	.	TRBJ1-6
TGTGCCAGCAGCCAAGTGGAGCGGTCATCTGAAGCTTTCTTT	CASSQVERSSEAFF	.	TRBV3-1/TRBV3-2	once	TRBJ1-1
TGTGCCACCAGTGATTTTACAGGGACAGGGGTCTACGAGCAGTACTTC	CATSDFTGTGVYEQYF	TRBD1	TRBV24-1	.	TRBJ2-7
TGTGCCAGCAGCGTAGGAGTCCTCGCGAACACCGGGGAGCTGTTTTTT	CASSVGVLANTGELFF	.	TRBV9	.	TRBJ2-2
TGTGCCAGTAGTACCGGACAGGGCCAAGGGAACACCGGGGAGCTGTTTTTT	CASSTGQGQGNTGELFF	TRBD1	TRBV19	.	TRBJ2-2
TGTGCCAGCAGTGAAGGGCCAGCGGTAGAGACCCAGTACTTC	CASSEGPAVETQYF	.	TRBV6-1	.	TRBJ2-5
TGTGCCAGCAGTGAGGGGTTAGCGGGCAATGAGCAGTTCTTC	CASSEGLAGNEQFF	TRBD2	TRBV25-1	.	TRBJ2-1
TGTGCCAGCAGAAACTCAGATACGCAGTATTTT	CASRNSDTQYF	.	TRBV6-5	once	TRBJ2-3
TGTGCCAGCAGTGGAGCGGGACTAGCGGGGGGTGAGCAGTTCTTC	CASSGAGLAGGEQFF	TRBD2	TRBV6-1	.	TRBJ2-1
TGTGCCAGCAGTGATTGGGACATGGACCACACAGATACGCAGTATTTT	CASSDWDMDHTDTQYF	.	TRBV6-4	once	TRBJ2-3
TGTGCCAGCAGCTTAGCCGGGACATGGCAACCCTCCTACGAGCAGTACTTC	CASSLAGTWQPSYEQYF	.	TRBV7-2	.	TRBJ2-7
TGTGCCAGCTCACCCCCGGGACAGGGCCCGCCTTTAGCCAAAAACATTCAGTACTTC	CASSPPGQGPPLAKNIQYF	TRBD1	TRBV18	.	TRBJ2-4
TGTGCCAGCAGCAGGACTAGCGGGTCCCCAGATACGCAGTATTTT	CASSRTSGSPDTQYF	TRBD2	TRBV7-6	.	TRBJ2-3
TGTGCCAGCAGTTACTCGAGGGGGAATCAGCCCCAGCATTTT	CASSYSRGNQPQHF	.	TRBV6-5	once	TRBJ1-5
TGCGCCAGCAGTCAATCGTATCACAGGGTAAAACGGACTAATGAAAAACTGTTTTTT	CASSQSYHRVKRTNEKLFF	.	TRBV23-1	.	TRBJ1-4
TGTGCCAGCTCACCACGGACAGTCACAGATACGCAGTATTTT	CASSPRTVTDTQYF	.	TRBV18	.	TRBJ2-3
TGTGCCAGCAGCTTACAGGGCAATCAGCCCCAGCATTTT	CASSLQGNQPQHF	.	TRBV7-9	.	TRBJ1-5
TGTGCCAGCAGTAGGGGGCGAGGCACTGAAGCTTTCTTT	CASSRGRGTEAFF	TRBD1	TRBV7-6	.	TRBJ1-1
TGCAGCGTTGAAGAAGGGACAGTGGGAACTGAAGCTTTCTTT	CSVEEGTVGTEAFF	TRBD1	TRBV29-1	.	TRBJ1-1
TGTGCCAGCAGACAGGCCCAGGGAGTGAACACTGAAGCTTTCTTT	CASRQAQGVNTEAFF	.	TRBV19	.	TRBJ1-1
TGTGCCAGCTCACCCGACAGGGTTGAAGCTTTCTTT	CASSPDRVEAFF	TRBD1	TRBV18	.	TRBJ1-1
TGTGCCAGCAGCTTACGGGCAGGGGGGACAGGGGCCCAGTACTTC	CASSLRAGGTGAQYF	TRBD1	TRBV7-9	.	TRBJ2-5
TGTGCCAGCAGTGACCCGGGACAGGGGAGGAGCACAGATACGCAGTATTTT	CASSDPGQGRSTDTQYF	TRBD1	TRBV27	.	TRBJ2-3
TGCGCCAGCAGATACCAGGGGAAAGGCGAAAAACTGTTTTTT	CASRYQGKGEKLFF	.	TRBV10-2	.	TRBJ1-4
TGTGCCAGCAGTTACCAGGGTGGAGGCTACACCTTC	CASSYQGGGYTF	.	TRBV6-2/TRBV6-3	.	TRBJ1-2
TGTGCCAGCAGCTTGGGGCTAGCGGGAGAAAGCATTCAGTACTTC	CASSLGLAGESIQYF	TRBD2	TRBV5-5	few	TRBJ2-4
TGTGCCAGCAGCGTAGGATCCTCCGCTCTAGCATCCTACAATGAGCAGTTCTTC	CASSVGSSALASYNEQFF	.	TRBV9	few	TRBJ2-1
TGTGCCTGGAGTCGGGGGCCGACAGGGGGCTATAGCAATCAGCCCCAGCATTTT	CAWSRGPTGGYSNQPQHF	TRBD1	TRBV30	.	TRBJ1-5
TGCGCCAGCAGCTTGGGAAGGGGAAGAACTGAAGCTTTCTTT	CASSLGRGRTEAFF	.	TRBV5-1	.	TRBJ1-1
TGCGCCAGCAGCCAAGGACCTAGCGGAGACTACGAGCAGTACTTC	CASSQGPSGDYEQYF	TRBD2	TRBV4-1	.	TRBJ2-7
TGTGCCAGCAGCCTGACAGGGGTAGAAGCTTTCTTT	CASSLTGVEAFF	TRBD1	TRBV3-1/TRBV3-2	.	TRBJ1-1
TGTGCCAGCTCACGCGGGACAGACTTCTCCTATGGCTACACCTTC	CASSRGTDFSYGYTF	TRBD1	TRBV18	.	TRBJ1-2
TGTGCCAGCAGCTTAGTTGGGGGGGACCAAGAGACCCAGTACTTC	CASSLVGGDQETQYF	TRBD2	TRBV11-2	.	TRBJ2-5
TGTGCCAGCAGTTCGGGACTAATGCCGCAGTATTTT	CASSSGLMPQYF	TRBD2	TRBV7-3	.	TRBJ2-3
TGTGCCACCAGTGATACTATGCGGGACGGCACAGATACGCAGTATTTT	CATSDTMRDGTDTQYF	.	TRBV24-1	.	TRBJ2-3
TGTGCCAGTAGCCCGAATGCGGGGTTGGAGATAGCGGGAGGGTGGAAGACCCAGTACTTC	CASSPNAGLEIAGGWKTQYF	TRBD2	TRBV19	.	TRBJ2-5
TGCAGCGTTAGGGGCGAAGCCTCGAACACCGGGGAGCTGTTTTTT	CSVRGEASNTGELFF	.	TRBV29-1	.	TRBJ2-2
TGTGCCAGCAGCCTTCTAATGGGCCAGTACGAGCAGTACTTC	CASSLLMGQYEQYF	.	TRBV5-6	.	TRBJ2-7
TGTGCCAGCAGTTCGGACAGGGACAATTTAGCCAAAAACATTCAGTACTTC	CASSSDRDNLAKNIQYF	TRBD1	TRBV2	.	TRBJ2-4
TGTGCCAGCAGCCAGGGGGCGGGTGAGGAAAAACTGTTTTTT	CASSQGAGEEKLFF	TRBD1	TRBV7-9	.	TRBJ1-4
TGTGCCACCGGAACGGGACTACCAAATGAAAAACTGTTTTTT	CATGTGLPNEKLFF	.	TRBV28	.	TRBJ1-4
TGTGCCACCAGTGACCCCAGCGGGAGAGGCACAGATACGCAGTATTTT	CATSDPSGRGTDTQYF	TRBD2	TRBV24-1	.	TRBJ2-3